This T cell receptor beta chain was sequenced in a study of blood T cell repertoires in COVID-19. Authors' analysis steps: Amplifying reference gene primers gave estimates of nucleated cell counts. Sequenced by immunoSEQ multiplex PCR; TCRdb stores in-frame clones only, minus some. V, J and clone size derive from that table, while D and trimming were established from the DNA sequence. The sample lists 25,000 to 30,000 clones; approximately 88% were seen once. CDR1 is LNHDA, CDR2 SQIVND, per germline (reference sequence). The V segment lost 3 bases and the J segment 0 bases; nucleotides outside the gene matches: 11. This CDR3 comprises 18 residues.

Sequencing was done on a sample of peripheral blood. The sequence came from a human donor in a cohort sampled during active COVID-19. The chain uses TRBV19 and TRBJ1-3, with 7 bases that match TRBD1. CDR3: CASSMLGRQGHSGNTIYF. For the CDR3, the DNA is TGTGCCAGTAGTATGCTCGGAAGACAGGGCCACTCTGGAAACACCATATATTTT.